The sequence of this TCR beta chain was determined in a study of type 1 regulatory T cells. Study details: An in vitro protocol generated T-allo10, a Tr1-enriched, alloantigen-specific CD4 T cell product.

This clonotype was recorded a few times. From the reads, TCRdb called clonotypes with MiXCR, one entry per CDR3 protein. The repertoire includes under 20,000 distinct CDR3 sequences, 10% to 13% of them detected once, and about 2.7% sits in the top ten. The sequencing sample was made of CD4+ T cells, either the whole sample or a sorted fraction (not recorded which). This clonotype was obtained from a human donor in good health.

The DNA of the CDR3 is TGTGCCAGCAGCCGAGGACTAGCGGGAGGGCGCGAGCAGTTCTTC. This translates into CASSRGLAGGREQFF. V usage is TRBV14 and J usage is TRBJ2-1; 15 nucleotides match TRBD2. The length of the CDR3 is 15 residues. Germline CDR1 and CDR2: SGHDN and FVKESK. Unmatched junction bases numbered 5, after V lost 4 bases and J lost 10 bases.